This T cell receptor (beta chain) was identified during a study of OX40 agonist ivuxolimab in advanced cancers. Study information: Treatment received earlier with anti-PD-1, anti-PD-L1 or anti-CTLA-4 agents was allowed, and more than 30% had some.

On this clone itself: Its target is not known. The sample holds other DNA sequences that translate to the same CDR3.

Trimming pared 3 bases from V and 5 bases from J, leaving 13 bases between. Per germline, CDR1 LNHDA and CDR2 SQIVND (reference sequence). The CDR3 loop spans 14 amino acids. The assay was immunoSEQ multiplex PCR, and TCRdb's table has in-frame clones only and misses some. The sample carries roughly 75,000 clones, about nine tenths recorded once. Overall study findings and caveats: Compared with others, partial responders at 0.1-3.0 mg/kg displayed clonal expansion among the lowest.

The sample consisted of CD4+ or CD8+ T cells sorted from blood, taken in a trial of the OX40 agonist ivuxolimab. This clonotype was sampled from an adult with an advanced solid tumor such as melanoma, head and neck, liver or kidney cancer. This chain uses TRBV19 with TRBJ2-5; D might be TRBD1 (6 bases). This chain's CDR3 is CASSIGTGLETQYF. The CDR3, as DNA: TGTGCCAGTAGTATCGGCACAGGGTTGGAGACCCAGTACTTC.